This T cell receptor (beta chain) derives from a study of tumor and adjacent non-tumor tissue in lung cancer. Findings and caveats of the study: Significantly higher TCR diversity was found in tumor than normal lung.

RNA was extracted from bulk tissue without any cell sorting. Concerning this clonotype itself: Its antigen remains unidentified. The junction does not match germline at one end; this may be a read error.

TCRbeta libraries were built with three rounds of nested PCR, modified from ARM-PCR. TCRdb ran MiXCR on the multiplex PCR reads and lists one entry per CDR3 protein. Among some 74,000 distinct CDR3 sequences, approximately 77% were seen once, and the ten largest hold about 9.2%. CDR3 length: 15 amino acids. Germline V lookup: CDR1 MGHRA, CDR2 YSYEKL. Sequenced input: lung tumor tissue. The chain combines TRBV4-1 with TRBJ1-2, with a possible D match to TRBD1 (5 bases). This TCR derives from a woman in her 40s with non-small cell lung cancer. As DNA, the CDR3 is TGCACCAGCAGCCAAGATACGTCTTGGGGCCATGGCTACACCTTC. Its protein product is CTSSQDTSWGHGYTF.